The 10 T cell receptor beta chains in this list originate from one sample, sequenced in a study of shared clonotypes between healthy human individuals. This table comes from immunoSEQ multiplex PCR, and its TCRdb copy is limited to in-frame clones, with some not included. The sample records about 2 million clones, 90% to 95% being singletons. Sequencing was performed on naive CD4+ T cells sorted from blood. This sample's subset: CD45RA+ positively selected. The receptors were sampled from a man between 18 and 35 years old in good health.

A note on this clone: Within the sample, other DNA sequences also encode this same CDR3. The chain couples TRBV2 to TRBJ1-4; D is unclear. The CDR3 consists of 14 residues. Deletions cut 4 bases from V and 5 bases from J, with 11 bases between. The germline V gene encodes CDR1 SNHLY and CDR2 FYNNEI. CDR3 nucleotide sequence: TGTGCCAGCAGTGCTCGGGGAGGGAATGAAAAACTGTTTTTT. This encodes CASSARGGNEKLFF. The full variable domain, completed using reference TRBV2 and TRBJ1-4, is EPEVTQTPSHQVTQMGQEVILRCVPISNHLYFYWYRQILGQKVEFLVSFYNNEISEKSEIFDDQFSVERPDGSNFTLKIRSTKLEDSAMYFCASSARGGNEKLFFGSGTQLSVL.

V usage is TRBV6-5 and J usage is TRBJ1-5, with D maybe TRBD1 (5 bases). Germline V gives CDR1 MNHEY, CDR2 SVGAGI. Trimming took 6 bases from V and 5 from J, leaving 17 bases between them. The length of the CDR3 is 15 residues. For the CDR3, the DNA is TGTGCCAGCAGCCAAACTAGGACAAGGTATCAGCCCCAGCATTTT. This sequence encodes CASSQTRTRYQPQHF.

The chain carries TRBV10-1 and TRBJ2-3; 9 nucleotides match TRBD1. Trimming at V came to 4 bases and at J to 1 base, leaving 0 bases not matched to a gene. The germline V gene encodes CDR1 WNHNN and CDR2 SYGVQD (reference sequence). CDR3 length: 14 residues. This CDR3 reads CASSGTGGTDTQYF. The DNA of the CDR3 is TGCGCCAGCAGTGGGACAGGGGGCACAGATACGCAGTATTTT.

CDR3 nucleotide sequence: TGTGCCAGCAGGAATAGCGGGGGGGCCAACGAGCAGTACTTC. This sequence encodes CASRNSGGANEQYF. The chain recombines TRBV25-1 with TRBJ2-7; 11 bases are shared with TRBD2. CDR3 size: 14 residues. Germline CDR1 reads MGHDK; CDR2 reads SYGVNS. V trimming: 6 bases; J trimming: 5 bases; junction bases outside the gene matches: 6.

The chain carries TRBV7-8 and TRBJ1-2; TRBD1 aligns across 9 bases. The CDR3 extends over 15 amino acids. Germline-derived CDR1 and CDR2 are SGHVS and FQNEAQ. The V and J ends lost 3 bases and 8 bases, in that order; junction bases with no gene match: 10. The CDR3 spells CASSFGTGWSGGYTF. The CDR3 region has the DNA TGTGCCAGCAGCTTCGGGACAGGGTGGTCTGGGGGCTACACCTTC.

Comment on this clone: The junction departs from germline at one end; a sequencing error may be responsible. The CDR3 nucleotides are TGTGCTAGTAGTCGCGAGACAGTTAAGGGTGAAAAACTGTTTTTT. It is translated as CASSRETVKGEKLFF. V gene TRBV19 combines with J gene TRBJ1-4; the D gene is possibly TRBD1 (5 bases). Looked up from germline, CDR1 is LNHDA and CDR2 is SQIVND (reference sequence). The CDR3 covers 15 residues.

CDR3 sequence (DNA): TGTGCCAGCAGCTTATATGGTGCACAGGAGACCCAGTACTTC. Translation gives CASSLYGAQETQYF. The chain uses TRBV7-2 and TRBJ2-5; D is undetermined. Germline CDR1 reads SGHTA; CDR2 reads FQGNSA. The CDR3 runs 14 residues. Trimming stripped 2 bases from V and 5 bases from J, with 12 bases between.

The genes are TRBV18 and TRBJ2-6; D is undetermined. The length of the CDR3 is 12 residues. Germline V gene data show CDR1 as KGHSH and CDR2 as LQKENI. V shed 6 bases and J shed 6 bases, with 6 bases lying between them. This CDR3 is CASSSPANVLTF. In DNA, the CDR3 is TGTGCCAGCTCCTCACCGGCCAACGTCCTGACTTTC.

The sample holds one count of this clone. The CDR3 DNA reads as TGTGCCAGCAGTTACTCCCTTGAGGGGAAGACCCAGTACTTC. This sequence encodes CASSYSLEGKTQYF. The genes are TRBV6-5 and TRBJ2-5; D might be TRBD1 or TRBD2, each matching 5 bases. The V end lost 0 bases, the J end lost 6 bases, and 11 bases lay between the germline ends. CDR3 size: 14 residues. Germline V gives CDR1 MNHEY, CDR2 SVGAGI.

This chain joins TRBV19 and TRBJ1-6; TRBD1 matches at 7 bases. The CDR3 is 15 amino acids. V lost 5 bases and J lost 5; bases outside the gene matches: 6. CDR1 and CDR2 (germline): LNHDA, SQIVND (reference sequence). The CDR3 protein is CASSGVGTDNSPLHF. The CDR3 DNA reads TGTGCCAGTAGTGGCGTCGGGACAGATAATTCACCCCTCCACTTT.